Presented here are 5 T cell receptor beta chains from one specimen sequenced in a study of sequential checkpoint blockade in melanoma. The treatment is: randomized to nivolumab then ipilimumab (arm A) or the reverse (arm B). TCRdb's table, derived via immunoSEQ multiplex PCR, lists solely in-frame clones and lacks some. The data contain over 4,000 clones, around 80% of them singletons. The specimen was CD8+ T cells sorted from blood (inferred from file names), collected from a patient given nivolumab and ipilimumab in sequence. These receptors were taken from a human donor with melanoma.

This clone occurred once. J is TRBJ2-5 and V is TRBV5-6; 10 nucleotides line up with TRBD1. The CDR3 has 17 residues. The germline gives CDR1 SGHDT, CDR2 YYEEEE. The V gene end was trimmed by 1 base and the J gene end by 2 bases; junction bases not matched to a gene: 8. The CDR3: CASSLRDRGIEQETQYF. In DNA, the CDR3 is TGTGCCAGCAGCTTGAGGGACAGGGGAATCGAACAAGAGACCCAGTACTTC. Drawing the rest from reference TRBV5-6 and TRBJ2-5, the complete variable domain is DAGVTQSPTHLIKTRGQQVTLRCSPKSGHDTVSWYQQALGQGPQFIFQYYEEEERQRGNFPDRFSGHQFPNYSSELNVNALLLGDSALYLCASSLRDRGIEQETQYFGPGTRLLVL.

The chain carries TRBV7-8 and TRBJ2-7; TRBD2 matches 11 bases. Per germline, CDR1 SGHVS and CDR2 FQNEAQ. This CDR3 contains 16 residues. Trimming cost V 0 bases and J 5 bases; bases outside gene matches: 6. CDR3 nucleotides: TGTGCCAGCAGCTTAGCGTACGCGACTAGCGGGGACGAGCAGTACTTC. The encoded protein is CASSLAYATSGDEQYF.

This chain links TRBV28 with TRBJ2-1, with TRBD2 identical over 8 bases. V lost 5 bases to trimming and J lost 0 bases; unmatched junction nucleotides: 6. The CDR3 covers 16 residues. The germline CDR1 and CDR2 sequences are MDHEN and SYDVKM. As DNA, the CDR3 is TGTGCCAGCAGTCCCGGCGGGGGGAGCTCCTACAATGAGCAGTTCTTC. Its translation is CASSPGGGSSYNEQFF.

V and J are TRBV7-8 and TRBJ2-7; TRBD1 matches at 7 bases. Germline V gives CDR1 SGHVS, CDR2 FQNEAQ. CDR3 size: 16 residues. Unmatched junction bases numbered 11, after V lost 1 base and J lost 5 bases. In nucleotides, the CDR3 is TGTGCCAGCAGCTTAGTGCGGGCCAGGGGGACCAACGAGCAGTACTTC. Translating it yields CASSLVRARGTNEQYF.

In this sample, this clone turned up a few times. The rearrangement uses TRBV28 and TRBJ2-7; D is unresolved. V was shortened by 3 bases and J by 3 bases, with 12 bases between the two germline ends. In germline, CDR1 is MDHEN, CDR2 SYDVKM. CDR3 length: 14 residues. Here the CDR3 DNA reads TGTGCCAGCAGTTTTAGACACCGGAACTACGAGCAGTACTTC. Encoded protein: CASSFRHRNYEQYF.